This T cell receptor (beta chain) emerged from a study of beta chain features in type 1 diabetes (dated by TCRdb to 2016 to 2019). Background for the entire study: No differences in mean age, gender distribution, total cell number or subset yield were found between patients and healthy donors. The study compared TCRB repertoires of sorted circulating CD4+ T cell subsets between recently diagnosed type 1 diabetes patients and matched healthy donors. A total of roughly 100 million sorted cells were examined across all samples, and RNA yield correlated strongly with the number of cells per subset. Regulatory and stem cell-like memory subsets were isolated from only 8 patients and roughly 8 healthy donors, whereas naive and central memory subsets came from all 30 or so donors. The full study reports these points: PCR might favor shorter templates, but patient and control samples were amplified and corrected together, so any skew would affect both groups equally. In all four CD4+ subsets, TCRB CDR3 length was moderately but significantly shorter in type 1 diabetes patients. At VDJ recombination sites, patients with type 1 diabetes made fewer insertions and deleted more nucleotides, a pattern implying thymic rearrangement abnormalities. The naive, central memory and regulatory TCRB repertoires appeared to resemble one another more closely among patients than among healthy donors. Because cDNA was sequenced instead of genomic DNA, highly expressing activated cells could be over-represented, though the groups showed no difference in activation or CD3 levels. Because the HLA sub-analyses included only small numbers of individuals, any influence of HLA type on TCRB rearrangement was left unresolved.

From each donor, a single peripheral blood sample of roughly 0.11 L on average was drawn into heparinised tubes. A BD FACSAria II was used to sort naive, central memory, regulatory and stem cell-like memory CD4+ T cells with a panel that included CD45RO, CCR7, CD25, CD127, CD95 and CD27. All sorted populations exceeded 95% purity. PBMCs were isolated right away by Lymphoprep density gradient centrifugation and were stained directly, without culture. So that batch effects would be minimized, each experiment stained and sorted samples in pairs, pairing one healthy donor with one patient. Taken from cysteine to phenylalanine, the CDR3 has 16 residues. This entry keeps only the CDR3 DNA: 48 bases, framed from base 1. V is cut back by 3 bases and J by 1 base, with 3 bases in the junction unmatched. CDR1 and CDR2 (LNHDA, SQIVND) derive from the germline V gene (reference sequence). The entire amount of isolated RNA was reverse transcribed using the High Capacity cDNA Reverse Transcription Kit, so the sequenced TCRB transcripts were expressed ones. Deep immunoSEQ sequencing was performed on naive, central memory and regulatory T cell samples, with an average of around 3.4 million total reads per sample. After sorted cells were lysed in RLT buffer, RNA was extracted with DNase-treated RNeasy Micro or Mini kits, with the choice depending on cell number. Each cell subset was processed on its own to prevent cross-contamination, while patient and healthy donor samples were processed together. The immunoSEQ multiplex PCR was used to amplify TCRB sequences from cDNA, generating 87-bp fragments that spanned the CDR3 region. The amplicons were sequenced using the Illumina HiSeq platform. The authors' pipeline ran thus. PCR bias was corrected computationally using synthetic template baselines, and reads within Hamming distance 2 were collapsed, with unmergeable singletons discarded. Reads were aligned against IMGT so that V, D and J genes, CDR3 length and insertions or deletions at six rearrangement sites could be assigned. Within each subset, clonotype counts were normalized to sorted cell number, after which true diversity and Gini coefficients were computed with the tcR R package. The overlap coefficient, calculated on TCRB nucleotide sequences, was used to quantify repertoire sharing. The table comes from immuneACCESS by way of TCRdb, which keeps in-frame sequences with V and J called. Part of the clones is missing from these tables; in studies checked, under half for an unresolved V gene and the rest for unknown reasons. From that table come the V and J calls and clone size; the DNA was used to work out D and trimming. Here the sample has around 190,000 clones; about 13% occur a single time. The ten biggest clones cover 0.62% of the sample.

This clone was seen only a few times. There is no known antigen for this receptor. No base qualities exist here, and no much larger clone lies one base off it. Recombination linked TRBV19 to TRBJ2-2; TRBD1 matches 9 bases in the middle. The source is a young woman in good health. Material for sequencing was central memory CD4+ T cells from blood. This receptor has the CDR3 CASSMRGQGNTGELFF. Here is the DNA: TGTGCCAGTAGTATGAGGGGACAGGGGAACACCGGGGAGCTGTTTTTT.